The source of this T cell receptor (beta chain) is a study of post-analysis software for immune sequencing data. Points from the study as a whole: By F measure, samples from a shared preparation batch strongly co-clustered. Controls had significantly higher normalized Chao1 diversity than multiple sclerosis patients. Relative to controls, patients had a few TRBV segments at higher frequency, with TRBV5-6, TRBV5-1 and TRBV20-1 among these.

Concerning this clonotype itself: The antigen is unknown.

The authors incorporated unique molecular identifiers into the TCR beta cDNA libraries. T cells numbering about 0.85 to 11 million gave rise to 500,000 to 600,000 cDNA molecules. TCRdb passed the PCR reads through MiXCR, listing each CDR3 protein once. The table has 740,000 or so distinct CDR3 sequences, roughly 50% seen once. V lost 6 bases to trimming and J lost 0 bases, with 13 bases between them. The CDR3 is 15 residues long. The V gene's germline CDR1 is LGHDT and CDR2 YNNKEL (reference sequence). This chain connects TRBV3-1 to TRBJ2-3; D possibly corresponds to TRBD1 (5 bases). This receptor was taken from a girl aged 10-17 years with multiple sclerosis. Material for sequencing was blood. Written as DNA, the CDR3 is TGTGCCAGCAGGCAGGGCGTTTCTAGCACAGATACGCAGTATTTT. Protein product: CASRQGVSSTDTQYF.